Described below is a single T cell receptor beta chain sequence and its context. Researchers partitioned CD4+ cells into CD45RA+ naive and CD45RA-negative memory subsets. CDR1 is MNHEY, CDR2 SMNVEV, per germline (reference sequence). The CDR3 covers 15 residues. V lost 4 bases and J lost 4, with 16 bases in between. The sample is drawn from a study of shared clonotypes between healthy human individuals. TCRdb's copy holds only in-frame clones and misses some; the assay was immunoSEQ multiplex PCR. The sample has some 1.1 million clones, approximately 80% seen once. The rearrangement links TRBV27 to TRBJ1-1, with D tentatively TRBD1 (5 bases). Sequencing used memory CD4+ T cells from PBMCs. Documented subset: CD45RA-negative fraction. The sequence derives from a man aged 18 to 35 in good health. Some clones in this sample may be carry-over from other donors' samples. This CDR3 reads CASSSLRESVTEAFF. The CDR3 bases are TGTGCCAGCAGTTCCCTCAGGGAAAGTGTCACTGAAGCTTTCTTT.